Below, 27 T cell receptor beta chains from the same sample are listed, as sequenced in a study of response to subunit inactivated influenza vaccine. TCRdb used MiXCR to reprocess the RT-PCR reads, holding one entry per CDR3 protein. The data contain some 800,000 distinct CDR3 sequences, around 20% of them seen just once; the ten biggest clones take up 10%. Sample: PBMCs from blood, taken 5 to 6 days after vaccination. The receptors were gathered from a man in his fifties who received an inactivated influenza vaccine.

The chain uses TRBV5-1 and TRBJ2-1; 8 bases fit TRBD1. This CDR3 is 19 amino acids long. With V trimmed by 1 base and J by 0 bases, 12 bases remained unmatched. Germline CDR1 reads SGHRS; CDR2 reads YFSETQ. The CDR3: CASSLLARQGTISYNEQFF. Written as DNA, the CDR3 is TGCGCCAGCAGCTTGTTGGCCCGACAGGGGACGATCTCCTACAATGAGCAGTTCTTC.

This clonotype was recorded a few times. The CDR3: CASSHLGLIYGYTF. As DNA, the CDR3 is TGTGCCAGCAGCCATCTGGGACTGATCTATGGCTACACCTTC. This rearrangement joins TRBV7-9 to TRBJ1-2, with a possible D match to TRBD1 (5 bases). The CDR3 consists of 14 residues. Germline V gives CDR1 SEHNR, CDR2 FQNEAQ (reference sequence). V was pared by 5 bases and J by 4 bases, with 14 bases between.

This clonotype was detected once. The rearrangement uses TRBV15 and TRBJ2-4; a possible D gene is TRBD1 (7 bases). Germline-derived CDR1 and CDR2 are LNHNV and YYDKDF (reference sequence). CDR3 length equals 18 residues. Trimming cost V 1 base and J 0 bases, with 16 bases left between them. The CDR3 protein is CATSRASGGLRAKNIQYF. The CDR3 DNA reads as TGTGCCACCAGCAGAGCCTCAGGGGGGCTTCGAGCCAAAAACATTCAGTACTTC.

The chain has TRBV7-8 and TRBJ2-1; TRBD2 agrees at 10 bases. Germline CDR1 is SGHVS and CDR2 is FQNEAQ. The CDR3 has 17 residues. Trimming removed 7 bases from V and 0 bases from J; junction bases left unmatched: 9. The CDR3 protein is CASIKRLAGGSYNEQFF. The DNA for the CDR3 is TGTGCCAGCATCAAACGGTTAGCGGGAGGCTCCTACAATGAGCAGTTCTTC.

This chain links TRBV4-3 with TRBJ1-1; D is unclear. The V and J ends lost 0 bases and 0 bases respectively, with 14 bases between them. Germline lookup yields CDR1 LGHNA and CDR2 YSLEER. This CDR3 spans 17 amino acids. The CDR3 here is CASSQDRIIGLNTEAFF. DNA of the CDR3: TGCGCCAGCAGCCAAGACAGGATAATCGGATTGAACACTGAAGCTTTCTTT.

This clonotype has only a few counts. The chain combines TRBV12-3 or TRBV12-4 with TRBJ2-1, with 7 bases fitting TRBD2. V was pared by 6 bases and J by 7 bases, with 9 bases of the junction left unmatched. This CDR3 spans 14 amino acids. The CDR3 region is CASRLAAPGNEQFF. CDR3 DNA sequence: TGTGCCAGCAGGCTAGCGGCCCCTGGGAATGAGCAGTTCTTC.

The CDR3 loop is CASSLGESYNSPLHF. In nucleotides, the CDR3 is TGTGCCAGCAGCCTTGGGGAGTCCTATAATTCACCCCTCCACTTT. This rearrangement joins TRBV7-9 to TRBJ1-6, with D uncertain. The length of the CDR3 is 15 residues. V lost 5 bases to trimming and J lost 1 base, with 9 bases between them. Looked up from germline, CDR1 is SEHNR and CDR2 is FQNEAQ (reference sequence).

The chain joins TRBV7-8 to TRBJ2-2, with TRBD2 matching 9 bases. The CDR3 extends over 16 amino acids. V lost 5 bases to trimming and J lost 9 bases; unmatched junction nucleotides: 13. Germline lookup yields CDR1 SGHVS and CDR2 FQNEAQ. Written as DNA, the CDR3 is TGTGCCAGCAGCCTAGTCCTACTAGCGGGTACCCGGGAGCTGTTTTTT. It codes for CASSLVLLAGTRELFF.

The chain carries TRBV20-1 and TRBJ1-6; TRBD1 matches 7 bases. With V trimmed by 1 base and J by 5 bases, 5 bases remained unmatched. This CDR3 has 15 residues. The germline gives CDR1 DFQATT, CDR2 SNEGSKA (reference sequence). The CDR3 region is CSARAGTDNNSPLHF. The CDR3, as DNA: TGCAGTGCTAGAGCCGGGACAGATAATAATTCACCCCTCCACTTT.

This clonotype was counted only a few times. The chain employs TRBV12-3 or TRBV12-4 and TRBJ1-1; tentatively, D is TRBD1 (5 bases). V was pared by 6 bases and J by 6 bases, with 11 bases between. The CDR3 is 12 amino acids. DNA of the CDR3: TGTGCCAGCAGATGGGGGACCGCTGAAGCTTTCTTT. It codes for CASRWGTAEAFF.

This clonotype was counted between two and nine times. The rearrangement links TRBV12-3 or TRBV12-4 to TRBJ1-2; D possibly corresponds to TRBD1 (5 bases). V was clipped by 5 bases and J by 8 bases, with 15 bases between them. The CDR3 runs 13 residues. CDR3: CASSNNRREGYTF. The CDR3, as DNA: TGTGCCAGCAGTAATAACAGGAGGGAAGGCTACACCTTC.

The rearrangement joins TRBV20-1 to TRBJ2-7; D possibly corresponds to TRBD2 (6 bases). The CDR3 sequence is 12 residues long. Trimming pared 6 bases from V and 0 bases from J, leaving 9 bases between. CDR1 is DFQATT and CDR2 is SNEGSKA in the germline V gene (reference sequence). The CDR3 reads CSARTNSYEQYF. CDR3 bases: TGCAGTGCCCGGACTAACTCCTACGAGCAGTACTTC.

This chain's CDR3 is CATSRDWQSSETQYF. In nucleotides, the CDR3 is TGTGCCACCAGCAGAGATTGGCAGTCGTCGGAGACCCAGTACTTC. The rearrangement joins TRBV15 to TRBJ2-5; D is undetermined. Trimming shortened V by 0 bases and J by 5 bases, and 13 bases separated the two germline ends. This CDR3 region has 15 residues. In germline, CDR1 is LNHNV, CDR2 YYDKDF (reference sequence).

This clonotype was observed a handful of times. This chain uses TRBV7-9 with TRBJ1-2; tentatively, D is TRBD1 (5 bases). CDR3 length equals 13 residues. With 3 bases removed from V and 2 bases from J, the gap between germline ends came to 7 bases. Germline V gene sequence: CDR1 SEHNR, CDR2 FQNEAQ (reference sequence). This chain's CDR3 is CASSLRDNYGYTF. CDR3 DNA: TGTGCCAGCAGCTTGCGGGACAACTATGGCTACACCTTC.

This clonotype was seen a few times. The chain couples TRBV20-1 to TRBJ1-2; TRBD1 is a possible D gene (6 bases). The V gene's germline CDR1 is DFQATT and CDR2 SNEGSKA (reference sequence). Trimming pared 4 bases from V and 4 bases from J, leaving 10 bases between. The CDR3 is 12 residues long. This CDR3 is CSATGAGYGYTF. CDR3 bases: TGCAGTGCTACAGGGGCGGGCTATGGCTACACCTTC.

The chain uses TRBV3-1 and TRBJ2-7; 11 nucleotides align to TRBD2. The CDR3 is 16 amino acids. The germline CDR1 and CDR2 sequences are LGHDT and YNNKEL (reference sequence). V lost 4 bases and J lost 2; bases outside the gene matches: 7. The CDR3 protein is CASSPTLAGGAYEQYF. The DNA for the CDR3 is TGTGCCAGCAGCCCTACTCTAGCGGGAGGCGCCTACGAGCAGTACTTC.

The rearrangement links TRBV27 to TRBJ1-4, with unresolved D. Trimming pared 3 bases from V and 8 bases from J, leaving 16 bases between. The CDR3 covers 15 residues. Germline V gene data show CDR1 as MNHEY and CDR2 as SMNVEV (reference sequence). CDR3 nucleotide sequence: TGTGCCAGCAGTTTGCAAGGAAGGAGCAACGAAAAACTGTTTTTT. This encodes CASSLQGRSNEKLFF.

V gene TRBV12-3 or TRBV12-4 combines with J gene TRBJ2-7, with 9 positions matching TRBD2. This CDR3 is 15 amino acids long. J lost 6 bases, V lost 7 bases, and 13 bases had no gene match. CDR3 DNA: TGTGCCAGCATCCGCGGGGGGGGCATGGTCGGCGAGCAGTACTTC. It specifies CASIRGGGMVGEQYF.

This clonotype came up a few times. The genes are TRBV29-1 and TRBJ2-3; 10 bases agree with TRBD2. CDR3 length: 13 residues. Germline-derived CDR1 and CDR2 are SQVTM and ANQGSEA. The trim removed 7 bases at V and 0 bases at J, leaving 1 base unmatched. CDR3 bases: TGCAGCGCGACTAGCGGGAGCACAGATACGCAGTATTTT. Amino acid sequence: CSATSGSTDTQYF.

The CDR3 spells CSAVTPGLALNEQFF. As DNA, the CDR3 is TGCAGTGCTGTTACTCCGGGACTAGCGCTCAATGAGCAGTTCTTC. The J gene is TRBJ2-1, the V gene TRBV20-1, with 10 bases matching TRBD2. The CDR3 is made up of 15 amino acids. Germline V CDR1 and CDR2: DFQATT, SNEGSKA (reference sequence). The V gene end was trimmed by 5 bases and the J gene end by 6 bases; junction bases not matched to a gene: 10.

The table lists this clonotype with many counts. The V and J genes are TRBV20-1 and TRBJ2-3, with TRBD1 identical over 9 bases. Germline V gene lookup returns CDR1 DFQATT and CDR2 SNEGSKA (reference sequence). The CDR3 is 14 amino acids. Germline trimming cut 4 bases from V and 4 bases from J; bases unmatched to any gene: 6. The CDR3 protein is CSATGTGSADTQYF. The CDR3, as DNA: TGCAGTGCTACCGGGACAGGGAGCGCAGATACGCAGTATTTT.

The V call is TRBV12-3 or TRBV12-4, the J call TRBJ2-1, with D unclear. With 3 bases removed from V and 6 bases from J, the gap between germline ends came to 12 bases. The length of the CDR3 is 14 residues. CDR3 loop: CASSFSGRSNEQFF. The CDR3 DNA reads TGTGCCAGCAGTTTCTCGGGTCGGAGCAATGAGCAGTTCTTC.

This clonotype was observed a few times. V gene TRBV4-1 combines with J gene TRBJ2-3; 8 bases agree with TRBD2. V gave up 1 base and J gave up 6 bases; unmatched junction bases: 6. Germline loops: CDR1 MGHRA, CDR2 YSYEKL. This CDR3 has 15 residues. CDR3 coding DNA: TGCGCCAGCAGCCAAGGGGGACTAGAGGGGGATACGCAGTATTTT. It translates to CASSQGGLEGDTQYF.

The chain combines TRBV12-3 or TRBV12-4 with TRBJ1-1; the D is unclear. This CDR3 is built from 15 residues. Trimming stripped 3 bases from V and 1 base from J, with 12 bases between. The CDR3 spells CASSFVWPKNTEAFF. CDR3 nucleotides: TGTGCCAGCAGTTTTGTTTGGCCTAAGAACACTGAAGCTTTCTTT.

This rearrangement joins TRBV6-1 to TRBJ2-5; tentatively, D is TRBD1 or TRBD2 (6 bases each). Per germline, CDR1 MNHNS and CDR2 SASEGT. The CDR3 sequence is 14 residues long. Trimming pared 5 bases from V and 3 bases from J, leaving 13 bases between. The CDR3, as DNA: TGTGCCAGCAGTCTCCAGAGGGGGGAAGAGACCCAGTACTTC. Its protein is CASSLQRGEETQYF.

The gene calls are TRBV20-1 and TRBJ2-7; 7 nucleotides align to TRBD1. The ends lost 6 bases at V and 4 bases at J; junction bases unmatched: 9. CDR1 DFQATT and CDR2 SNEGSKA come from the germline V gene (reference sequence). The length of the CDR3 is 13 residues. CDR3 in DNA: TGCAGTGCCAGGGGGTATGTAGGTTACGAGCAGTACTTC. Its translation is CSARGYVGYEQYF.

This clonotype was found a few times. The chain carries TRBV4-3 and TRBJ2-7; 7 bases line up with TRBD2. V trimming: 4 bases; J trimming: 3 bases; junction bases outside the gene matches: 6. The CDR3 loop spans 14 amino acids. Germline CDR1 LGHNA, CDR2 YSLEER. The CDR3 region has the DNA TGCGCCAGCAGCCTCGATCGGGAGGACTACGAGCAGTACTTC. This sequence encodes CASSLDREDYEQYF.